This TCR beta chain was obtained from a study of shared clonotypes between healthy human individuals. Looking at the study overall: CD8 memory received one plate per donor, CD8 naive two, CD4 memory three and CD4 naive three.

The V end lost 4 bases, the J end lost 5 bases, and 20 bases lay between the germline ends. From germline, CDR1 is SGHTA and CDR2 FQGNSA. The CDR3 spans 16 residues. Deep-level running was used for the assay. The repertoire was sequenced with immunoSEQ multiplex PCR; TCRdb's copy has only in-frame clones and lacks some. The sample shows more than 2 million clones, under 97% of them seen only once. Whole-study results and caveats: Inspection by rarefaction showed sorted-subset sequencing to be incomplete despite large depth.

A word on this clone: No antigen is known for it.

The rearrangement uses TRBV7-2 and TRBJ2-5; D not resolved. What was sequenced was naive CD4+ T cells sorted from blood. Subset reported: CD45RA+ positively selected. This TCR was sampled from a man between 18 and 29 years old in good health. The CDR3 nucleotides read TGTGCCAGCAGCTGGGGTAAAAAGTCGGGCGGCGAGACCCAGTACTTC. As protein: CASSWGKKSGGETQYF.